Below are 19 T cell receptor beta chains sequenced from a single sample in a study of neurological immune-mediated disorders. TCRdb independently ran MiXCR on the 5' RACE reads; one entry per CDR3 protein. The sample carries 50,000 to 75,000 distinct CDR3 sequences, 10% to 15% recorded once. Material for sequencing was PBMCs. The receptors here all came from an older woman with HTLV-1-associated myelopathy (HAM/TSP).

In this sample, this clonotype turned up many times. The chain has TRBV7-6 and TRBJ1-1, with D hard to call. CDR3 length equals 13 residues. Per germline, CDR1 SGHVS and CDR2 FNYEAQ. The germline V and J ends were trimmed by 5 bases and 1 base, with 8 bases remaining between them. CDR3 in amino acids: CASSLNKNTEAFF. For the CDR3, the DNA is TGTGCCAGCAGCCTGAACAAGAACACTGAAGCTTTCTTT.

To note about this clonotype: The junction departs from germline at one end; a sequencing error may be responsible. The chain is built from TRBV5-6 and TRBJ2-7; a possible D gene is TRBD2 (5 bases). Germline V gene sequence: CDR1 SGHDT, CDR2 YYEEEE. The CDR3 is 15 residues long. In DNA, the CDR3 is TGTGCCAGCAGCTTTGTCCCCACCCAGCGGCACGAGCAGAACTTC. Translating it yields CASSFVPTQRHEQNF.

This clonotype was seen at least ten times. The CDR3 nucleotides are TGTGCCAGCAGCGATGCCATAGCGGGAGGGCCGTCGGCTGAGCAGTTCTTC. It is translated as CASSDAIAGGPSAEQFF. The rearrangement joins TRBV7-8 to TRBJ2-1; the match to TRBD2 covers 11 bases. This CDR3 spans 17 amino acids. The germline V gene has CDR1 SGHVS and CDR2 FQNEAQ. V shed 5 bases, J shed 9 bases, and the junction held 15 bases outside the gene matches.

The sample holds many counts of this clonotype. The genes are TRBV6-2 or TRBV6-3 and TRBJ2-7; 7 bases line up with TRBD1. CDR1 MNHEY and CDR2 SVGEGT come from the germline V gene. J gave up 1 base and V 2 bases, and 11 bases lay outside the gene matches. The CDR3 is 17 residues long. In nucleotides, the CDR3 is TGTGCCAGCAGTTACGCCGACGACAGGGTTCAATCCTACGAGCAGTACTTC. Protein sequence: CASSYADDRVQSYEQYF.

At least ten counts were recorded for this clonotype. This chain joins TRBV24-1 and TRBJ2-7; TRBD1 or TRBD2 may be the D gene (5 bases each). Germline CDR1 is KGHDR and CDR2 is SFDVKD. V dropped 10 bases and J dropped 12 bases, with 27 bases sitting between them. The CDR3 is 14 amino acids. The DNA for the CDR3 is TGTGCCACTCGCGACCCCGGGACCTTCGTCATGCGGTACTTC. Protein: CATRDPGTFVMRYF.

This clonotype has at least ten counts. The chain uses TRBV20-1 and TRBJ1-2; the D gene is possibly TRBD1 (6 bases). Between the trimmed V and J ends, which lost 4 bases and 8 bases, there was a span of 17 bases. This CDR3 is 13 amino acids long. Germline loops: CDR1 DFQATT, CDR2 SNEGSKA (reference sequence). This CDR3 is CSATFSQGRGYTF. CDR3 DNA sequence: TGCAGTGCTACGTTCTCACAGGGTCGAGGCTACACCTTC.

This clonotype was seen at least ten times. The chain carries TRBV7-8 and TRBJ2-1, with D perhaps TRBD1 (6 bases). Germline assignment: CDR1 SGHVS and CDR2 FQNEAQ. With 4 bases removed from V and 8 bases from J, the gap between germline ends came to 15 bases. The CDR3 runs 14 residues. CDR3 amino acids: CASSSVPRGDEQFF. CDR3 nucleotides: TGTGCCAGCAGCTCCGTTCCCAGGGGAGATGAGCAGTTCTTC.

This clonotype was picked up a small number of times. This could be a read error, since a much larger clone is one nucleotide away. J is TRBJ2-3 and V is TRBV6-5; D perhaps matches TRBD2 (6 bases). Germline V gene sequence: CDR1 MNHEY, CDR2 SVGAGI. CDR3 size: 15 residues. V lost 5 bases and J 3 bases, leaving 15 bases between the germline ends. This CDR3 reads CASSNLGGQTDTQYF. CDR3 in DNA: TGTGCCAGCAGTAACTTAGGAGGGCAAACAGATACGCAGTATTTT.

This clonotype was recorded at least ten times. The V call is TRBV20-1, the J call TRBJ2-1, with a tentative D call TRBD2 (6 bases). This CDR3 has 13 amino acids. Trimming pared 5 bases from V and 2 bases from J, leaving 10 bases between. The V gene's germline CDR1 is DFQATT and CDR2 SNEGSKA (reference sequence). CDR3 amino acids: CSAYSGTYNEQFF. DNA for the CDR3: TGCAGTGCTTATAGCGGCACCTACAATGAGCAGTTCTTC.

The V gene is TRBV20-1, the J gene TRBJ1-4; 7 nucleotides match TRBD1. There are 16 residues in the CDR3. CDR1 and CDR2 from the germline V gene are DFQATT and SNEGSKA (reference sequence). The V gene end was trimmed by 8 bases and the J gene end by 1 base; junction bases not matched to a gene: 13. CDR3 in amino acids: CSRSRDSLGTNEKLFF. The DNA of the CDR3 is TGCAGTAGGTCCCGGGACAGCCTAGGAACTAATGAAAAACTGTTTTTT.

This clonotype was seen at least ten times. This chain links TRBV20-1 with TRBJ2-5; 14 positions agree with TRBD2. The V segment lost 0 bases and the J segment 3 bases; nucleotides outside the gene matches: 3. The germline CDR1 and CDR2 sequences are DFQATT and SNEGSKA (reference sequence). The CDR3 contains 16 residues. The DNA for the CDR3 is TGCAGTGCTAGAGATGGGACTAGCGGGAGTGAAGAGACCCAGTACTTC. Its protein is CSARDGTSGSEETQYF.

This clonotype was observed many times. The chain couples TRBV19 to TRBJ2-1; D may be TRBD1 or TRBD2 (5 bases each). Germline V lookup: CDR1 LNHDA, CDR2 SQIVND (reference sequence). CDR3 length: 15 amino acids. V shed 1 base and J shed 4 bases, with 11 bases lying between them. The CDR3: CASSIGGLGYNEQFF. The CDR3 nucleotides are TGTGCCAGTAGTATAGGGGGGTTGGGGTACAATGAGCAGTTCTTC.

There are many counts of this clonotype. The chain joins TRBV29-1 to TRBJ2-7, with 7 bases aligning to TRBD2. This CDR3 comprises 15 residues. V lost 6 bases, J lost 2 bases, and 13 bases stayed unmatched. Per germline, CDR1 SQVTM and CDR2 ANQGSEA. The CDR3, as DNA: TGCAGCGTCTCCAGTAGACTAGCAGAAACCTACGAGCAGTACTTC. It yields the protein CSVSSRLAETYEQYF.

In the case of this clonotype: Given a much more abundant clone one base away, this may be a read error. V gene TRBV15 combines with J gene TRBJ1-5; 7 bases line up with TRBD1. Near its end, the DNA agrees better with TRBJ2-3, so the J call may be wrong. Germline assignment: CDR1 LNHNV and CDR2 YYDKDF (reference sequence). CDR3 size: 19 residues. DNA of the CDR3: TGTGCCACTAGGCTTGGGACAGCCACGAGGGATTATAGCAATCAGCCCCAGTATTTT. Amino acids: CATRLGTATRDYSNQPQYF.

This clonotype was observed many times. The chain is built from TRBV27 and TRBJ2-7, with D uncertain. The CDR3 runs to 13 residues. Germline-derived CDR1 and CDR2 are MNHEY and SMNVEV (reference sequence). Deletions cut 4 bases from V and 1 base from J, with 8 bases between. In DNA form, the CDR3 reads TGTGCCAGCAGTTCTCTGGAATCCTACGAGCAGTACTTC. Translated, it gives CASSSLESYEQYF.

This clonotype appeared many times. A junction end diverges from the germline sequence, so it may reflect a read error. The J gene is TRBJ2-7, the V gene TRBV7-9; D uncertain. CDR1 SEHNR and CDR2 FQNEAQ come from the germline V gene (reference sequence). The CDR3 has 12 amino acids. CDR3 sequence: CASSLGSNEQYF. The CDR3 region has the DNA TGTGCCAGCAGCTTAGGCTCCAACGAGCAGTACTTC.

The rearrangement links TRBV7-8 to TRBJ2-2, with D possibly TRBD2 on 5 matching bases. CDR1 and CDR2 from the germline V gene are SGHVS and FQNEAQ. The CDR3 runs 13 residues. Trimming cost V 7 bases and J 6 bases, with 12 bases left between them. In nucleotides, the CDR3 is TGTGCCAGCACCCTGGGAGTCCCCGGGGAGCTGTTTTTT. Translated, it gives CASTLGVPGELFF. The full variable domain, completed using reference TRBV7-8 and TRBJ2-2, is GAGVSQSPRYKVAKRGQDVALRCDPISGHVSLFWYQQALGQGPEFLTYFQNEAQLDKSGLPSDRFFAERPEGSVSTLKIQRTQQEDSAVYLCASTLGVPGELFFGEGSRLTVL.

This chain links TRBV5-1 with TRBJ2-7, with D possibly TRBD1 on 6 matching bases. The length of the CDR3 is 14 residues. The V end was cut by 0 bases, the J end by 5 bases, with 12 bases between. CDR1 SGHRS and CDR2 YFSETQ come from the germline V gene. The CDR3 protein is CASSLDSGGDEQYF. In nucleotides, the CDR3 is TGCGCCAGCAGCTTGGATAGTGGGGGCGACGAGCAGTACTTC.

Only a few counts were recorded for this clonotype. CDR3 nucleotides: TGTGCCAGTAGTATTTCGAGTATAGGCACTGAAGCTTTCTTT. Translated, it gives CASSISSIGTEAFF. The rearrangement joins TRBV19 to TRBJ1-1; the D is unclear. The CDR3 spans 14 residues. Deletions cut 3 bases from V and 4 bases from J, with 12 bases between. Per the germline V gene, CDR1 is LNHDA and CDR2 is SQIVND (reference sequence).